This is a list of T cell receptor beta chains from one sample in a study of T cells in localized non-small cell lung cancer. Clones were sequenced by immunoSEQ multiplex PCR, and TCRdb holds only the in-frame ones, with some missing. The table has around 67,000 clones, under 90% seen once; the top ten hold 1.5% to 2%. The sequencing here drew on peripheral blood, taken before any cancer treatment. These TCRs come from a woman aged 40-75 years with stage I lung adenocarcinoma. The conserved cysteine and the conserved F or W are not part of the CDR3 here. Size is omitted from some rows. Given values are once, few, many or a class for expanded clones.

V: TRBV27; size: -; CDR3: ASSSFRGRGEKLF
V: TRBV19; size: -; CDR3: ASSPTGLGGGYT
V: TRBV28; size: few; CDR3: ASRVTGQGRNEQF
V: TRBV5-6; size: -; CDR3: ASSWGSVNTEAF
V: TRBV28; size: -; CDR3: ASSFGGGGTEAF
V: TRBV7-8; size: -; CDR3: ASSAVLESDTQY
V: TRBV28; size: once; CDR3: ASKVGEKLF
V: TRBV27; size: -; CDR3: ASSFGLAETYEQY
V: TRBV6-6; size: -; CDR3: ASSYLQGSGYT
V: TRBV28; size: -; CDR3: ASSSPDRVNGYT
V: TRBV6-5; size: -; CDR3: ASSYSPGHTEAF
V: TRBV7-8; size: once; CDR3: ASSPRGLAGALGTGQF
V: TRBV10-3; size: -; CDR3: AISDIKSSYNEQF
V: TRBV6-5; size: -; CDR3: ASTRGIMNTEAF
V: TRBV6-5; size: -; CDR3: ASSPTGGRTEAF
V: TRBV18; size: -; CDR3: ASSPSPETGTDTQY
V: TRBV10-3; size: once; CDR3: AISEYGVASDSDTQY
V: TRBV4-1; size: -; CDR3: ASSQDRARSTEAF
V: TRBV9; size: once; CDR3: ASSVVDSSGTEAF
V: TRBV19; size: once; CDR3: ASSIYTANEQF
V: TRBV21-1; size: -; CDR3: ASRQPIHHSDNEQF
V: TRBV10-1; size: -; CDR3: ASSSGDYNEQF
V: TRBV15; size: -; CDR3: ATSRDQGGIAGNEQF
V: TRBV28; size: -; CDR3: ATIQGTSYEQY
V: TRBV28; size: -; CDR3: ASSFPDRLSGYT
V: TRBV28; size: -; CDR3: ASSFFAGANGGEQY
V: TRBV6-5; size: -; CDR3: ASGSFGDLYGYT
V: TRBV7-8; size: -; CDR3: ASSPRGTATEAF
V: TRBV30; size: -; CDR3: AWSTGANYGYT
V: TRBV27; size: -; CDR3: ASNPRGLAGVVGADTQY
V: TRBV19; size: few; CDR3: ASSIPQGGRQY
V: TRBV14; size: few; CDR3: ASSQDRTGLRTDTQY
V: TRBV7-2; size: -; CDR3: ASSSPGTPDTQY
V: TRBV7-9; size: -; CDR3: ASSPGTAKNTEAF
V: TRBV6-5; size: -; CDR3: ASKRAGLNTEAF
V: TRBV4-3; size: -; CDR3: ASSQDERAQNEKLF
V: TRBV19; size: -; CDR3: AISRGSSNQPQH
V: TRBV30; size: -; CDR3: AWSVTNYGYT
V: TRBV18; size: -; CDR3: ASSPSSSQGNTEAF
V: TRBV9; size: once; CDR3: ASSGRGGLGEQY
V: TRBV5-1; size: once; CDR3: ASSLSGTDTQY
V: TRBV19; size: -; CDR3: ASSGQGDTEAF
V: TRBV5-1; size: -; CDR3: ASSAQGQETQY
V: TRBV5-1; size: -; CDR3: ASSFGQGDNYGYT
V: TRBV18; size: -; CDR3: ASSPPQGAQIGNTIY
V: TRBV5-1; size: -; CDR3: ASSLGDRGNTEAF
V: TRBV18; size: -; CDR3: ASSPLNPPGYT
V: TRBV5-6; size: -; CDR3: ASSFRPDGNSPLH
V: TRBV5-1; size: -; CDR3: ASSSRTGAQDTIY
V: TRBV5-1; size: -; CDR3: ASSIGETQY
V: TRBV18; size: -; CDR3: ASSPLPSGTQGSSYNEQF
V: TRBV6-6; size: -; CDR3: ASIFMTGDTEAF
V: TRBV7-9; size: -; CDR3: ASPIRAGGLADTQY
V: TRBV5-1; size: -; CDR3: ASSLDSPKDGYT
V: TRBV11-2; size: once; CDR3: ASSLEPINGEAF
V: TRBV4-3; size: once; CDR3: ASSQGWDLTYEQY
V: TRBV11-2; size: -; CDR3: ASSLGQRNQPQH
V: TRBV13; size: few; CDR3: ASSPPGDESPLH
V: TRBV7-8; size: -; CDR3: ASSGGTSRPDTQY